Below are 2 T cell receptor beta chains sequenced from a single sample in a study of cytomegalovirus exposure and HLA in healthy donors. Primers: 60 Vbeta forward and 13 Jbeta reverse. Sequencing used immunoSEQ multiplex PCR; TCRdb keeps in-frame clones, though not all of them. The sample shows 150,000 to 200,000 clones, approximately 78% of them seen only once. Sequencing was done on a sample of PBMCs. All receptors come from a woman younger than 30 in good health and CMV-seronegative.

The V and J genes are TRBV2 and TRBJ2-7; TRBD2 matches 12 bases. This CDR3 comprises 15 residues. The ends lost 4 bases at V and 4 bases at J; junction bases unmatched: 5. Germline loops: CDR1 SNHLY, CDR2 FYNNEI. The CDR3 region is CASSAGLAGGYEQYF. In DNA, the CDR3 is TGTGCCAGCAGTGCGGGACTAGCGGGTGGATACGAGCAGTACTTC.

This clone was observed a few times. This chain uses TRBV5-6 with TRBJ1-5; TRBD1 might be the D (5 bases). V was clipped by 2 bases and J by 5 bases, with 8 bases between them. Germline V gives CDR1 SGHDT, CDR2 YYEEEE. CDR3 length: 13 amino acids. The CDR3 bases are TGTGCCAGCAGCTTTTTAGGGGATCAGCCCCAGCATTTT. This codes for CASSFLGDQPQHF.